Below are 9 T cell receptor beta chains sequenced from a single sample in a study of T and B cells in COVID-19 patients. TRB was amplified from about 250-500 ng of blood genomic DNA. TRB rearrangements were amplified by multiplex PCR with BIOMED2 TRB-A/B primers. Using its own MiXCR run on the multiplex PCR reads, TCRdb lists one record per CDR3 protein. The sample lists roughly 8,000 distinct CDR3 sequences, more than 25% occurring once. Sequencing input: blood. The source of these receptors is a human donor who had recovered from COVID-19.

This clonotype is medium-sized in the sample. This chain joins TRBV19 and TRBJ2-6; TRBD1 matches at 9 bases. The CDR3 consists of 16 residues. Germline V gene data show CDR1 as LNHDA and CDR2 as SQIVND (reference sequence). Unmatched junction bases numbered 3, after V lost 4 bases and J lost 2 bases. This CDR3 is CASSRTGAAGANVLTF. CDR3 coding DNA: TGTGCCAGTAGTAGGACAGGGGCTGCTGGGGCCAACGTCCTGACTTTC.

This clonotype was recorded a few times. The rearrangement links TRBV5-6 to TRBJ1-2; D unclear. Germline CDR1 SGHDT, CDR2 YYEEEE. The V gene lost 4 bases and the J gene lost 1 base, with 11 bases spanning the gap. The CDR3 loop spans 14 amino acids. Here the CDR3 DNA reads TGTGCCAGCAGCGGCTACATACTTAACTATGGCTACACCTTC. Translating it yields CASSGYILNYGYTF.

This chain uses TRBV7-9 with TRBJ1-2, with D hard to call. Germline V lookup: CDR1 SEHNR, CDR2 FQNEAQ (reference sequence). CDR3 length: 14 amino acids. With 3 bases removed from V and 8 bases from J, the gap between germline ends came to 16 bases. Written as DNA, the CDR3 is TGTGCCAGCAGCTTGGCAGTGCCCCTTTGGGGCTACACCTTC. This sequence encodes CASSLAVPLWGYTF.

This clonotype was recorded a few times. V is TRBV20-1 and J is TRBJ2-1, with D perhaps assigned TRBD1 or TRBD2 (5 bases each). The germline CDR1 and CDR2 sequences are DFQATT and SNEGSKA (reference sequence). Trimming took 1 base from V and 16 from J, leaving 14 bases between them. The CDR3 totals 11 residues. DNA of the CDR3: TGCAGTGCTAGAGCCGGGACCCGTCCCTTCTTC. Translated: CSARAGTRPFF.

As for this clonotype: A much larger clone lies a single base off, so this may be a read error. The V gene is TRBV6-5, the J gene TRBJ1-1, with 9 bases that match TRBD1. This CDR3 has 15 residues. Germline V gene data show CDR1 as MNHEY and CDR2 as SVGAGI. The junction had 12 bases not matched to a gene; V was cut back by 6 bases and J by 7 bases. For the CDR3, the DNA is TGTGCCAGCAGGCGGGACAGGGAGGGAGGCAATGAAGCTTTCTTT. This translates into CASRRDREGGNEAFF.

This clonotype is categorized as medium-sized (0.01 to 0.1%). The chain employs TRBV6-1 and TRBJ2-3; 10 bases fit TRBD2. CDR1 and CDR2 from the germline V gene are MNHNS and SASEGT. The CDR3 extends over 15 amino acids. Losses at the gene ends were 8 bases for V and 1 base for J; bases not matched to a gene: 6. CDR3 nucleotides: TGTGCCAGCCGCTTGCTAGCGGGGGGCACAGATACGCAGTATTTT. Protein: CASRLLAGGTDTQYF.

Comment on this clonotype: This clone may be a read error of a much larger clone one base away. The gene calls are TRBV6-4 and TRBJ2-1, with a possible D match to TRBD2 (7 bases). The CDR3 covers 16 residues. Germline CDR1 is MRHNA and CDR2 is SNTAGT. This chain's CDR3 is CATSQLGGGTYYEQFF. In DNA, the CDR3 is TGTGCCACCTCACAATTAGGCGGGGGCACCTACTATGAGCAGTTCTTC.

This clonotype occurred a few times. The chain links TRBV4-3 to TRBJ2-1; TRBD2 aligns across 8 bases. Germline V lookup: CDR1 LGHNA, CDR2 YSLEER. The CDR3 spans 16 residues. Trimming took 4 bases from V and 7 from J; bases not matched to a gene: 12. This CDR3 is CASSLSRGGFRNEQFF. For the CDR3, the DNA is TGCGCCAGCAGCCTGTCTCGGGGGGGATTTAGGAATGAGCAGTTCTTC.

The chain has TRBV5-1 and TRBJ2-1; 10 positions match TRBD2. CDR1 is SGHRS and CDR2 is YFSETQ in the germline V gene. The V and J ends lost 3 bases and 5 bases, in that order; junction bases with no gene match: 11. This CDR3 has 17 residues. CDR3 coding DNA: TGCGCCAGCAGCTCGCTAGCGGGGGCCCCGGAAAACAATGAGCAGTTCTTC. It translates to CASSSLAGAPENNEQFF. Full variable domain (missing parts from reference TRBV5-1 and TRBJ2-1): KAGVTQTPRYLIKTRGQQVTLSCSPISGHRSVSWYQQTPGQGLQFLFEYFSETQRNKGNFPGRFSGRQFSNSRSEMNVSTLELGDSALYLCASSSLAGAPENNEQFFGPGTRLTVL.